The sequence of this T cell receptor (beta chain) was determined in a study of early T cells in non-severe SARS-CoV-2 infection. The V and J ends lost 6 bases and 2 bases, in that order; junction bases with no gene match: 10. Germline CDR1 reads DFQATT; CDR2 reads SNEGSKA (reference sequence). The CDR3 runs to 16 residues. Unique molecular identifiers tagged individual cDNA molecules. TCRdb processed the 5' RACE reads anew with MiXCR; each CDR3 protein has one entry. The sample holds 30,000 to 45,000 distinct CDR3 sequences, just under 4% seen once. This clonotype has ten or more counts. Its antigen is undetermined. Findings of the study overall: A preference for anti-spike CD8 responses marked VDJdb matching, which missed private and CD4 specificities.

This chain uses TRBV20-1 with TRBJ2-3; 11 bases are shared with TRBD2. Input material: whole blood. The source is an adult who was a healthcare worker with PCR-confirmed SARS-CoV-2 infection or an uninfected control (not recorded which). For the CDR3, the DNA is TGCAGTGCCATAGAAGGGACTAGCGGTTTCACAGATACGCAGTATTTT. Protein sequence: CSAIEGTSGFTDTQYF.